What follows are 20 T cell receptor beta chains derived from one specimen sequenced in a study of blood T cell repertoires in COVID-19. TCRdb's copy holds only in-frame clones and misses some; the assay was immunoSEQ multiplex PCR. The repertoire holds 450,000 or so clones, with roughly nine tenths as singletons. Sequencing used peripheral blood. These receptors all come from a man younger than 35 with COVID-19, enrolled during active disease.

The chain links TRBV7-9 to TRBJ2-1; 9 nucleotides align to TRBD2. CDR1 is SEHNR and CDR2 is FQNEAQ in the germline V gene (reference sequence). CDR3 size: 15 residues. Unmatched junction bases numbered 11, after V lost 7 bases and J lost 7 bases. The CDR3 sequence is CASNLLTSGTNEQFF. DNA for the CDR3: TGTGCCAGCAACCTCTTGACTAGCGGTACTAATGAGCAGTTCTTC.

The gene calls are TRBV30 and TRBJ2-2; possible D gene TRBD1, 6 bases. V was clipped by 2 bases and J by 0 bases, with 7 bases between them. CDR3 length: 14 residues. Looked up from germline, CDR1 is GTSNPN and CDR2 is SVGIG (reference sequence). CDR3 in amino acids: CAWSPGANTGELFF. The CDR3 nucleotides are TGTGCCTGGAGTCCAGGGGCGAACACCGGGGAGCTGTTTTTT. The full variable domain, completed using reference TRBV30 and TRBJ2-2, is SQTIHQWPATLVQPVGSPLSLECTVEGTSNPNLYWYRQAAGRGLQLLFYSVGIGQISSEVPQNLSASRPQDRQFILSSKKLLLSDSGFYLCAWSPGANTGELFFGEGSRLTVL.

The genes are TRBV14 and TRBJ2-3; weak D call: TRBD2 (5 bases). The CDR3 length is 15 residues. Trimming cost V 2 bases and J 6 bases, with 15 bases left between them. CDR1 is SGHDN and CDR2 is FVKESK in the germline V gene. DNA of the CDR3: TGTGCCAGCAGCCAAAACCCGGGATTAACCGATACGCAGTATTTT. Protein: CASSQNPGLTDTQYF.

The rearrangement links TRBV7-6 to TRBJ1-5; D gene unclear. The germline CDR1 and CDR2 sequences are SGHVS and FNYEAQ. Trimming left V 6 bases short and J 4 bases short, with 16 bases between. This CDR3 is built from 15 residues. CDR3 bases: TGTGCCAGCAGTCCTTTCTTCGGGTCAAATCAGCCCCAGCATTTT. Amino acids: CASSPFFGSNQPQHF. Complete variable domain (other parts from reference TRBV7-6 and TRBJ1-5): GAGVSQSPRYKVTKRGQDVALRCDPISGHVSLYWYRQALGQGPEFLTYFNYEAQQDKSGLPNDRFSAERPEGSISTLTIQRTEQRDSAMYRCASSPFFGSNQPQHFGDGTRLSIL.

The genes are TRBV7-9 and TRBJ1-4, with 7 bases that match TRBD1. This CDR3 has 15 amino acids. CDR1 SEHNR and CDR2 FQNEAQ come from the germline V gene (reference sequence). The junction had 3 bases not matched to a gene; V was cut back by 1 base and J by 4 bases. CDR3 in amino acids: CASSLEQGSNEKLFF. Written as DNA, the CDR3 is TGTGCCAGCAGCTTAGAACAGGGGAGTAATGAAAAACTGTTTTTT.

CDR3 sequence reads: CASSPGQGGGTDTQYF. The CDR3 coding sequence is TGTGCCAGCAGCCCGGGACAGGGCGGTGGCACAGATACGCAGTATTTT. The chain couples TRBV7-9 to TRBJ2-3; 9 bases agree with TRBD1. The CDR3 is made up of 16 amino acids. CDR1 and CDR2 (germline): SEHNR, FQNEAQ (reference sequence). V lost 5 bases, J lost 1 base, and 7 bases stayed unmatched. Full variable domain (outside the CDR3, taken from reference TRBV7-9 and TRBJ2-3): DTGVSQNPRHKITKRGQNVTFRCDPISEHNRLYWYRQTLGQGPEFLTYFQNEAQLEKSRLLSDRFSAERPKGSFSTLEIQRTEQGDSAMYLCASSPGQGGGTDTQYFGPGTRLTVL.

V and J are TRBV30 and TRBJ2-3; no clear D gene. The germline gives CDR1 GTSNPN, CDR2 SVGIG (reference sequence). This CDR3 is 10 amino acids long. The ends were cut back, 4 bases at V and 6 bases at J, with 5 bases in the middle. CDR3 nucleotide sequence: TGTGCCTGGATTATGGATACGCAGTATTTT. Protein product: CAWIMDTQYF.

The chain has TRBV10-3 and TRBJ1-5, with TRBD1 matching 7 bases. Germline-derived CDR1 and CDR2 are ENHRY and SYGVKD. V dropped 7 bases and J dropped 7; count of bases not matched to a gene: 16. The CDR3 loop spans 16 amino acids. The CDR3 here is CAINPGAGGLLQPQHF. CDR3 bases: TGTGCCATCAACCCGGGGGCAGGGGGGTTGTTACAGCCCCAGCATTTT.

V and J are TRBV29-1 and TRBJ1-2, with a tentative D call TRBD1 (5 bases). The V gene lost 5 bases and the J gene lost 4 bases, with 17 bases spanning the gap. Germline assignment: CDR1 SQVTM and CDR2 ANQGSEA. CDR3 length: 14 residues. This CDR3 reads CSVLGQGLRYGYTF. For the CDR3, the DNA is TGCAGCGTTCTCGGCCAGGGCCTACGCTATGGCTACACCTTC.

This clone was recorded at least ten times. CDR3 protein: CASSGDREKNIQYF. CDR3 nucleotides: TGTGCCAGCAGTGGGGACAGGGAGAAAAACATTCAGTACTTC. The chain is built from TRBV6-6 and TRBJ2-4; 9 bases agree with TRBD1. The CDR3 runs 14 residues. After removal of 5 bases from V and 4 bases from J, the junction contained 3 bases not matched to a gene. The germline CDR1 and CDR2 sequences are MNHNY and SVGAGI (reference sequence).

CDR3 in DNA: TGCGCCAGCAGTGAAGGGACTAGCGGGATAATGGATACGCAGTATTTT. Its translation is CASSEGTSGIMDTQYF. This chain connects TRBV10-1 to TRBJ2-3, with TRBD2 matching 13 bases. The CDR3 totals 16 residues. Per germline, CDR1 WNHNN and CDR2 SYGVQD (reference sequence). The V gene end was trimmed by 3 bases and the J gene end by 6 bases; junction bases not matched to a gene: 6.

The chain joins TRBV7-2 to TRBJ1-2, with D possibly TRBD1 on 5 matching bases. This CDR3 is 14 amino acids long. Trimming took 5 bases from V and 4 from J, leaving 14 bases between them. CDR1 is SGHTA, CDR2 FQGNSA, per germline. The CDR3 loop is CASSPDSGGYGYTF. The DNA for the CDR3 is TGTGCCAGCAGCCCCGACTCCGGGGGCTATGGCTACACCTTC. Variable domain in full (rest from reference TRBV7-2 and TRBJ1-2): GAGVSQSPSNKVTEKGKDVELRCDPISGHTALYWYRQSLGQGLEFLIYFQGNSAPDKSGLPSDRFSAERTGGSVSTLTIQRTQQEDSAVYLCASSPDSGGYGYTFGSGTRLTVV.

The CDR3 spells CASSLDGGTKIGANEQFF. The CDR3 region has the DNA TGTGCCAGCAGCTTAGATGGCGGGACGAAAATAGGGGCGAATGAGCAGTTCTTC. The chain employs TRBV13 and TRBJ2-1; possibly TRBD2 for D (6 bases). CDR1 and CDR2 (germline): PRHDT, FYEKMQ (reference sequence). The ends were cut back, 1 base at V and 7 bases at J, with 23 bases in the middle. CDR3 length: 18 amino acids.

This chain uses TRBV24-1 with TRBJ1-2, with 10 bases aligning to TRBD1. The J segment lost 6 bases and the V segment lost 4 bases, leaving 7 bases of the junction unmatched. Germline V CDR1 and CDR2: KGHDR, SFDVKD. The CDR3 sequence is 15 residues long. The CDR3 loop is CATSESTGGAHGYTF. The CDR3 DNA follows: TGTGCCACCAGTGAGTCGACAGGGGGCGCGCATGGCTACACCTTC.

CDR3 DNA: TGTGCCAGCAGTCGGAGCGGGAGCCTGTTAGATACGCAGTATTTT. It specifies CASSRSGSLLDTQYF. This chain uses TRBV7-3 with TRBJ2-3; 8 nucleotides line up with TRBD2. V gave up 6 bases and J gave up 5 bases; unmatched junction bases: 10. Germline V gene data show CDR1 as SGHTA and CDR2 as FQGTGA. The CDR3 consists of 15 residues.

The chain employs TRBV7-9 and TRBJ1-1; D is uncertain. In germline, CDR1 is SEHNR, CDR2 FQNEAQ (reference sequence). The V and J ends lost 3 bases and 1 base respectively, with 6 bases between them. This CDR3 has 13 residues. CDR3 DNA sequence: TGTGCCAGCAGCTTTACAGAGAACACTGAAGCTTTCTTT. Amino acid sequence: CASSFTENTEAFF.

The rearrangement uses TRBV19 and TRBJ2-1; D call uncertain. Germline assignment: CDR1 LNHDA and CDR2 SQIVND (reference sequence). The CDR3 is 15 amino acids. V dropped 9 bases and J dropped 4 bases, with 19 bases sitting between them. The CDR3 nucleotides are TGTGCCAGCAACAATGGTACAGAATCATACAATGAGCAGTTCTTC. Encoded protein: CASNNGTESYNEQFF.

The V and J genes are TRBV11-2 and TRBJ2-7, with 7 bases matching TRBD2. V trimming: 5 bases; J trimming: 4 bases; junction bases outside the gene matches: 14. Germline values: CDR1 SGHAT, CDR2 FQNNGV. The CDR3 has 16 amino acids. DNA for the CDR3: TGTGCCAGCAGCCAGACCAGTTTGGGAGGGACTTACGAGCAGTACTTC. It translates to CASSQTSLGGTYEQYF. The complete variable domain, with remaining parts taken from reference TRBV11-2 and TRBJ2-7, reads EAGVAQSPRYKIIEKRQSVAFWCNPISGHATLYWYQQILGQGPKLLIQFQNNGVVDDSQLPKDRFSAERLKGVDSTLKIQPAKLEDSAVYLCASSQTSLGGTYEQYFGPGTRLTVT.

In its sample, this clone was seen once. The chain uses TRBV27 and TRBJ1-4; TRBD1 matches 8 bases. Germline V lookup: CDR1 MNHEY, CDR2 SMNVEV (reference sequence). The CDR3 sequence is 13 residues long. After removal of 6 bases from V and 7 bases from J, the junction contained 4 bases not matched to a gene. The CDR3 sequence: CASRGQGAEKLFF. The CDR3 nucleotides read TGTGCCAGCAGAGGGCAGGGGGCTGAAAAACTGTTTTTT.

The rearrangement uses TRBV11-3 and TRBJ2-2; the match to TRBD2 covers 13 bases. The CDR3 is 16 residues long. Trimming cost V 5 bases and J 5 bases; bases outside gene matches: 5. Germline V gene sequence: CDR1 SGHNT, CDR2 YENEEA. The CDR3: CASSPRTSGSTGELFF. CDR3 nucleotide sequence: TGTGCCAGCAGCCCAAGGACTAGCGGGAGTACCGGGGAGCTGTTTTTT. The variable domain in full, with the rest retrieved from reference TRBV11-3 and TRBJ2-2, is EAGVVQSPRYKIIEKKQPVAFWCNPISGHNTLYWYLQNLGQGPELLIRYENEEAVDDSQLPKDRFSAERLKGVDSTLKIQPAELGDSAVYLCASSPRTSGSTGELFFGEGSRLTVL.